This TCR beta chain was recorded in a study of cytomegalovirus exposure and HLA in healthy donors. Primers for the PCR totalled 60 Vbeta and 13 Jbeta. TCRdb's copy holds only in-frame clones and misses some; the assay was immunoSEQ multiplex PCR. Here the sample spans approximately 130,000 clones, roughly 69% being singletons. No CMV serostatus entry exists for this donor. Material for sequencing was PBMCs. The TCR sequence derives from a human donor in good health.

CDR3 nucleotide sequence: TGTGCCAGCAGCTCTACCCCCCGACACCACACCTTC. Protein sequence: CASSSTPRHHTF. The chain combines TRBV5-6 with TRBJ1-2; D is ambiguous. Germline V CDR1 and CDR2: SGHDT, YYEEEE. CDR3 length equals 12 residues. V was clipped by 3 bases and J by 12 bases, with 15 bases between them.